Each of the 32 T cell receptor beta chains below was sequenced from the same sample in a study of blood T cell repertoires in COVID-19. The table came from immunoSEQ multiplex PCR; TCRdb's copy has only in-frame clones and leaves some out. The table has 130,000 or so clones, approximately 80% seen once; the top ten hold about 3%. The sample comprised peripheral blood. These receptor sequences come from an elderly woman with acute or convalescent COVID-19.

The chain uses TRBV7-3 and TRBJ1-2; 8 nucleotides agree with TRBD1. The CDR3 length is 16 residues. Trimming took 5 bases from V and 0 from J; bases not matched to a gene: 8. The V gene's germline CDR1 is SGHTA and CDR2 FQGTGA. CDR3 coding DNA: TGTGCCAGCAGCGCAAAGGGACAGGACTCTAACTATGGCTACACCTTC. Translation: CASSAKGQDSNYGYTF.

The J gene is TRBJ2-2, the V gene TRBV6-5; 8 bases align to TRBD1. The V and J ends lost 4 bases and 6 bases, in that order; junction bases with no gene match: 4. This CDR3 comprises 14 residues. The V gene's germline CDR1 is MNHEY and CDR2 SVGAGI. CDR3 sequence: CASSSGQGAGELFF. The CDR3 DNA reads as TGTGCCAGCAGTTCAGGACAGGGAGCCGGGGAGCTGTTTTTT.

J is TRBJ2-1 and V is TRBV6-5; possibly TRBD1 for D (6 bases). The CDR3 spans 14 residues. Germline CDR1 MNHEY, CDR2 SVGAGI. V was clipped by 6 bases and J by 7 bases, with 16 bases between them. The CDR3 region has the DNA TGTGCCAGCAGCCCGGACAGTTGGAGTAATGAGCAGTTCTTC. It encodes CASSPDSWSNEQFF.

The chain has TRBV27 and TRBJ2-7; D might be TRBD1 (5 bases). This CDR3 is 17 amino acids long. V lost 2 bases and J lost 0, with 17 bases in between. CDR1 and CDR2 from the germline V gene are MNHEY and SMNVEV (reference sequence). The CDR3 nucleotides read TGTGCCAGCAGTTTAGTGGCAGCCGGACATATCTCCTACGAGCAGTACTTC. Translating it yields CASSLVAAGHISYEQYF.

This clone was seen once. This chain links TRBV18 with TRBJ1-2, with 8 bases matching TRBD1. The J segment lost 1 base and the V segment lost 6 bases, leaving 7 bases of the junction unmatched. The germline V gene has CDR1 KGHSH and CDR2 LQKENI. CDR3 size: 15 residues. CDR3 in DNA: TGTGCCAGCTCGCCTCAGGGGGCTTTTAACTATGGCTACACCTTC. It is translated as CASSPQGAFNYGYTF. The whole variable domain, remainder taken from reference TRBV18 and TRBJ1-2, is NAGVMQNPRHLVRRRGQEARLRCSPMKGHSHVYWYRQLPEEGLKFMVYLQKENIIDESGMPKERFSAEFPKEGPSILRIQQVVRGDSAAYFCASSPQGAFNYGYTFGSGTRLTVV.

The rearrangement joins TRBV29-1 to TRBJ1-4; 10 bases are a match to TRBD1. The CDR3 is 15 residues long. V lost 2 bases and J lost 8; bases outside the gene matches: 8. The germline gives CDR1 SQVTM, CDR2 ANQGSEA. CDR3 residues: CSVELRQGAGEKLFF. Written as DNA, the CDR3 is TGCAGCGTTGAACTCCGACAGGGGGCCGGGGAAAAACTGTTTTTT.

J is TRBJ2-7 and V is TRBV19; D possibly corresponds to TRBD2 (6 bases). Germline CDR1 and CDR2: LNHDA and SQIVND (reference sequence). The CDR3 sequence is 17 residues long. With 7 bases removed from V and 3 bases from J, the gap between germline ends came to 25 bases. The CDR3 sequence: CASTKPPGLSNLYEQYF. The CDR3 DNA reads as TGTGCCAGTACGAAGCCTCCGGGACTTAGTAATCTCTACGAGCAGTACTTC.

The CDR3 here is CASSPLPGSTEAFF. The CDR3 DNA is TGTGCCAGCTCACCACTGCCGGGGAGCACTGAAGCTTTCTTT. The chain links TRBV18 to TRBJ1-1; D remains ambiguous. The V end lost 1 base, the J end lost 4 bases, and 10 bases lay between the germline ends. Germline-derived CDR1 and CDR2 are KGHSH and LQKENI. The CDR3 is 14 residues long. The variable domain in full, with the rest retrieved from reference TRBV18 and TRBJ1-1, is NAGVMQNPRHLVRRRGQEARLRCSPMKGHSHVYWYRQLPEEGLKFMVYLQKENIIDESGMPKERFSAEFPKEGPSILRIQQVVRGDSAAYFCASSPLPGSTEAFFGQGTRLTVV.

The chain employs TRBV5-1 and TRBJ1-2; D not certain. CDR1 and CDR2 from the germline V gene are SGHRS and YFSETQ. Trimming took 5 bases from V and 4 from J, leaving 9 bases between them. This CDR3 spans 12 amino acids. CDR3 amino acids: CASSKGVYGYTF. The DNA for the CDR3 is TGCGCCAGCAGTAAGGGAGTCTATGGCTACACCTTC.

V is TRBV24-1 and J is TRBJ2-3; perhaps TRBD1 as D (6 bases). Germline CDR1 reads KGHDR; CDR2 reads SFDVKD. The CDR3 totals 17 residues. Trimming removed 3 bases at V and 3 bases at J, with 18 bases between. CDR3 nucleotide sequence: TGTGCCACCAGTGATGGACAGACGCCATTGTCGACAGATACGCAGTATTTT. Translating it yields CATSDGQTPLSTDTQYF.

The J gene is TRBJ1-1, the V gene TRBV5-1; 9 bases are a match to TRBD1. Germline CDR1 SGHRS, CDR2 YFSETQ. V was pared by 7 bases and J by 1 base, with 11 bases of the junction left unmatched. The CDR3 length is 16 residues. The DNA of the CDR3 is TGCGCCAGCCGCCCGGGACAGGGACCACCGAACACTGAAGCTTTCTTT. Protein sequence: CASRPGQGPPNTEAFF.

The V call is TRBV11-2, the J call TRBJ2-2; D is possibly TRBD2 (5 bases). The CDR3 has 13 residues. Germline values: CDR1 SGHAT, CDR2 FQNNGV. V was cut by 2 bases and J by 5 bases, with 6 bases left in between. The CDR3: CASSLLATGELFF. The CDR3 coding sequence is TGTGCCAGCAGCTTACTAGCAACCGGGGAGCTGTTTTTT.

This clone was seen more than once but under ten times. The chain couples TRBV5-6 to TRBJ2-7; 8 bases match TRBD2. From germline, CDR1 is SGHDT and CDR2 YYEEEE. The trim removed 4 bases at V and 3 bases at J, leaving 9 bases unmatched. CDR3 length equals 15 residues. In DNA, the CDR3 is TGTGCCAGCAGCCCCTACAGCGGGGGTTTCTACGAGCAGTACTTC. It specifies CASSPYSGGFYEQYF.

The chain employs TRBV5-1 and TRBJ1-1, with D unclear. Germline V gene sequence: CDR1 SGHRS, CDR2 YFSETQ. The CDR3 is made up of 14 amino acids. V was pared by 2 bases and J by 1 base, with 9 bases between. The CDR3 bases are TGCGCCAGCAGCTTCGTGACACCGAACACTGAAGCTTTCTTT. Protein sequence: CASSFVTPNTEAFF.

V usage is TRBV30 and J usage is TRBJ2-2, with D unclear. The length of the CDR3 is 15 residues. The V gene's germline CDR1 is GTSNPN and CDR2 SVGIG (reference sequence). The ends were cut back, 4 bases at V and 0 bases at J, with 12 bases in the middle. CDR3 coding DNA: TGTGCCTGGAACCGCCACACAGCGAACACCGGGGAGCTGTTTTTT. It yields the protein CAWNRHTANTGELFF.

This clone occurred once. This chain links TRBV6-5 with TRBJ1-6, with 8 bases fitting TRBD1. The CDR3 totals 15 residues. The junction had 8 bases not matched to a gene; V was cut back by 6 bases and J by 7 bases. The germline V gene encodes CDR1 MNHEY and CDR2 SVGAGI. The CDR3 reads CASRPPGQANSPLHF. The CDR3 DNA is TGTGCCAGCAGACCACCGGGACAGGCAAATTCACCCCTCCACTTT.

On this clone: One end of the junction varies from germline; a read error may be responsible. This chain links TRBV18 with TRBJ2-5; possibly TRBD2 for D (5 bases). In germline, CDR1 is KGHSH, CDR2 LQKENI. The CDR3 is 13 residues long. CDR3 region: CASSPAGGENQYF. CDR3 sequence (DNA): TGTGCCAGCTCACCTGCAGGAGGAGAGAACCAGTACTTC.

This clone showed up just once. The chain is built from TRBV9 and TRBJ2-2; the match to TRBD1 covers 7 bases. Germline CDR1 is SGDLS and CDR2 is YYNGEE. V was pared by 3 bases and J by 2 bases, with 4 bases of the junction left unmatched. This CDR3 comprises 15 residues. DNA for the CDR3: TGTGCCAGCAGCGCCGAAGGGGGCAACACCGGGGAGCTGTTTTTT. Translation gives CASSAEGGNTGELFF.

The CDR3 DNA reads TGTGCCACCAGTGATTCTAGCTCCTACAATGAGCAGTTCTTC. It codes for CATSDSSSYNEQFF. J is TRBJ2-1 and V is TRBV24-1; D gene uncertain. V was shortened by 2 bases and J by 0 bases, with 4 bases between the two germline ends. This CDR3 is built from 14 residues. Germline values: CDR1 KGHDR, CDR2 SFDVKD.

The chain couples TRBV7-2 to TRBJ1-1; D is unclear. Germline values: CDR1 SGHTA, CDR2 FQGNSA. Trimming left V 1 base short and J 6 bases short, with 12 bases between. This CDR3 has 14 residues. The CDR3 sequence is CASSLGSMSPEAFF. CDR3 DNA sequence: TGTGCCAGCAGCTTAGGGAGTATGTCACCTGAAGCTTTCTTT.

The chain combines TRBV5-4 with TRBJ1-3; TRBD1 agrees at 7 bases. The germline V gene has CDR1 SGHNT and CDR2 YYREEE (reference sequence). Trimming removed 4 bases from V and 4 bases from J; junction bases left unmatched: 5. The CDR3 totals 14 residues. CDR3 nucleotides: TGTGCCAGCAGCATTCAGGGACAGGGAAACACCATATATTTT. Translation gives CASSIQGQGNTIYF.

The chain recombines TRBV7-2 with TRBJ1-5; 7 bases agree with TRBD1. V lost 3 bases to trimming and J lost 5 bases; unmatched junction nucleotides: 4. The germline CDR1 and CDR2 sequences are SGHTA and FQGNSA. This CDR3 is 14 amino acids long. DNA for the CDR3: TGTGCCAGCAGCTTTCAGGGGGAGTATCAGCCCCAGCATTTT. This gives the protein CASSFQGEYQPQHF.

The chain uses TRBV5-4 and TRBJ1-1; D not certain. CDR1 and CDR2 (germline): SGHNT, YYREEE (reference sequence). V lost 5 bases to trimming and J lost 0 bases, with 8 bases between them. This CDR3 is 13 amino acids long. The CDR3 DNA sequence: TGTGCCAGCAGTGCGGATATGAACACTGAAGCTTTCTTT. Protein sequence: CASSADMNTEAFF.

This rearrangement joins TRBV2 to TRBJ1-2, with unresolved D. V was shortened by 6 bases and J by 0 bases, with 11 bases between the two germline ends. CDR1 and CDR2 from the germline V gene are SNHLY and FYNNEI. This CDR3 is 14 amino acids long. The CDR3 spells CASRMSQANYGYTF. CDR3 sequence (DNA): TGTGCCAGCAGGATGTCCCAGGCTAACTATGGCTACACCTTC.

CDR3 nucleotide sequence: TGTGCCAGCAGTCTCAGGGGTTGGAATGAGCAGTTCTTC. This encodes CASSLRGWNEQFF. The chain carries TRBV12-3 or TRBV12-4 and TRBJ2-1, with TRBD1 as a possible D gene (6 bases). The CDR3 is 13 residues long. Trimming removed 5 bases at V and 7 bases at J, with 12 bases between.

The V call is TRBV9, the J call TRBJ1-5; D may be TRBD1 (6 bases). The CDR3 contains 14 residues. Between the trimmed V and J ends, which lost 5 bases and 7 bases, there was a span of 16 bases. Germline values: CDR1 SGDLS, CDR2 YYNGEE. This CDR3 is CASSRQAQGQPQHF. CDR3 DNA: TGTGCCAGCAGTCGGCAGGCCCAGGGGCAGCCCCAGCATTTT.

The rearrangement links TRBV3-1 (or the pseudogene TRBV3-2) to TRBJ2-5; D might be TRBD1 (5 bases). V was shortened by 4 bases and J by 5 bases, with 17 bases between the two germline ends. This CDR3 has 15 residues. Germline lookup yields CDR1 LGHDT and CDR2 YNNKEL (reference sequence). This chain's CDR3 is CASSRWTSLGETQYF. The CDR3 region has the DNA TGTGCCAGCAGCCGTTGGACATCTTTAGGGGAGACCCAGTACTTC.

The chain recombines TRBV7-6 with TRBJ2-6; 7 bases agree with TRBD1. CDR1 SGHVS and CDR2 FNYEAQ come from the germline V gene. V dropped 2 bases and J dropped 4; count of bases not matched to a gene: 2. The CDR3 runs to 15 residues. The CDR3 sequence is CASSLRGLGANVLTF. As DNA, the CDR3 is TGTGCCAGCAGCTTAAGGGGGCTGGGGGCCAACGTCCTGACTTTC.

The V gene is TRBV5-1, the J gene TRBJ2-3; the D gene is possibly TRBD2 (6 bases). The V end lost 4 bases, the J end lost 1 base, and 10 bases lay between the germline ends. The CDR3 covers 14 residues. Germline V gene sequence: CDR1 SGHRS, CDR2 YFSETQ. The CDR3 protein is CASSRPSGTDTQYF. The CDR3 coding sequence is TGCGCCAGCAGCCGCCCTAGCGGCACAGATACGCAGTATTTT.

V and J are TRBV19 and TRBJ1-6, with TRBD1 as a possible D gene (5 bases). CDR3 length: 15 residues. The germline CDR1 and CDR2 sequences are LNHDA and SQIVND (reference sequence). The V gene lost 3 bases and the J gene lost 9 bases, with 15 bases spanning the gap. The CDR3 DNA sequence: TGTGCCAGTAGTATTACCTGGCAGGGAGGTTCACCCCTCCACTTT. As protein: CASSITWQGGSPLHF.

The rearrangement uses TRBV15 and TRBJ1-5; D might be TRBD1 (6 bases). Germline-derived CDR1 and CDR2 are LNHNV and YYDKDF (reference sequence). Trimming removed 6 bases at V and 4 bases at J, with 10 bases between. The CDR3 is 13 amino acids. The CDR3 coding sequence is TGTGCCACCAGTACACAGGGAAATCAGCCCCAGCATTTT. Translated: CATSTQGNQPQHF.

The V call is TRBV30, the J call TRBJ1-4, with TRBD1 identical over 9 bases. There are 16 residues in the CDR3. Germline V gives CDR1 GTSNPN, CDR2 SVGIG (reference sequence). The V segment lost 2 bases and the J segment 1 base; nucleotides outside the gene matches: 5. CDR3 nucleotide sequence: TGTGCCTGGAGTTTTACGGACAGGGGAACTAATGAAAAACTGTTTTTT. It is translated as CAWSFTDRGTNEKLFF.